The rows below give T cell receptor beta chains drawn from one sample of a study of radiotherapy plus CTLA-4 blockade in lung cancer. The assay was immunoSEQ multiplex PCR, and TCRdb's table has in-frame clones only and misses some. The sample comprises tens of thousands of clones, 72% of which are singletons, and about 9% rests with the top ten. The sequenced sample was peripheral blood, obtained from a patient treated with radiotherapy plus ipilimumab. The receptors originated from a human donor with non-small cell lung cancer whose response to radiotherapy plus ipilimumab could not be evaluated. Both conserved end residues are trimmed from each CDR3. Fields, in order: V gene, J gene, CDR3 protein.

TRBV4-1,TRBJ2-2,ASSHLNRGQNTGELF
TRBV14,TRBJ1-3,ASRRLTGGPGNTIY
TRBV5-4,TRBJ2-3,ASSLRYGDTQY
TRBV4-1,TRBJ1-1,ASSHPLNTEAF
TRBV6-5,TRBJ1-2,ASSDGGTRNGYT
TRBV12-2,TRBJ2-3,ASRLVRGRTDTQY
TRBV15,TRBJ2-7,ATSEGDPELYEQY
TRBV29-1,TRBJ2-6,SVTISGANVLT
TRBV5-1,TRBJ1-1,ASSLEGRENTEAF
TRBV2,TRBJ2-1,ATAPGLANNEQF
TRBV11-2,TRBJ1-2,ASSPLRGRAHYGYT
TRBV28,TRBJ2-1,ASTLAGSDEQF
TRBV5-1,TRBJ1-1,ASSLGGDGETEAF
TRBV11-2,TRBJ1-1,ASSFGFRGNAEAF
TRBV27,TRBJ1-2,ASSALGSAGDYGYT
TRBV9,TRBJ1-3,ASSVETPGLEIMSRNTIY
TRBV30,TRBJ2-3,AWEGLAGLDTQY
TRBV9,TRBJ1-6,ASSKGTASEGPLH
TRBV11-3,TRBJ2-5,ASSLPPGETQY
TRBV25-1,TRBJ2-1,ASSLTGYEQF
TRBV4-3,TRBJ1-4,ASSQERKLF
TRBV12-5,TRBJ2-7,ASGLVYRAQSSYEQY
TRBV4-3,TRBJ2-5,ASSPGLAGQETQY
TRBV4-2,TRBJ2-3,ASSHIVRDYQQTDTQY
TRBV11-3,TRBJ2-3,ASSRLGDTQY
TRBV9,TRBJ1-2,ASGYTENYGYT
TRBV7-3,TRBJ2-3,ASSPTGGYTQY
TRBV5-1,TRBJ2-5,ASSFGGQETQY
TRBV28,TRBJ2-7,ASSPPTGPTYEQY
TRBV28,TRBJ2-5,ASSRQVETQY
TRBV4-1,TRBJ1-2,ASSLRIRDYGYT
TRBV30,TRBJ2-7,AWSVLQVGTGEGRQY
TRBV29-1,TRBJ2-7,SVAGVGYEQY
TRBV28,TRBJ2-7,ASSSDGGPGQGVEQY
TRBV2,TRBJ1-1,ASDRGMFSGTEAF
TRBV28,TRBJ2-3,ASSLGTGDTDTQY